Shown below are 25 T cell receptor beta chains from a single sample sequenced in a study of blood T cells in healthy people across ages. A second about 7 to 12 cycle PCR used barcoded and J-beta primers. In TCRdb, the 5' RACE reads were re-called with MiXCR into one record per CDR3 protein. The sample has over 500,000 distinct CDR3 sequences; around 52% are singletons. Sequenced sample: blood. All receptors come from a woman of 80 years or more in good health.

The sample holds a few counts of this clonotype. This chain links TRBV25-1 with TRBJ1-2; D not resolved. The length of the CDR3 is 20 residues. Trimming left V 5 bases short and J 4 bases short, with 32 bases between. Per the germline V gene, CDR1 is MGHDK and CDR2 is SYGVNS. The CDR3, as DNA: TGTGCCAGCAGTTCCTATCCCAACCCCCCGATCTCGCCGGAATCCTATGGCTACACCTTC. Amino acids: CASSSYPNPPISPESYGYTF.

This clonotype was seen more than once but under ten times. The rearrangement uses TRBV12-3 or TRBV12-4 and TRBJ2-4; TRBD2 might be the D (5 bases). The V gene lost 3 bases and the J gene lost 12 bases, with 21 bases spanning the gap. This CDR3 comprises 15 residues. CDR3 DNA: TGTGCCAGCAGTTTCGGCGGCATAGCGTTTCAGGATCAGTACTTC. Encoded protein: CASSFGGIAFQDQYF.

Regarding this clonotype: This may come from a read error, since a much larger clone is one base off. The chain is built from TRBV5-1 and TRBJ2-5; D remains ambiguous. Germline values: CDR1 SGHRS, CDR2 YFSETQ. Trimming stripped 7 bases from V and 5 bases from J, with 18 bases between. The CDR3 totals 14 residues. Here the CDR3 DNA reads TGCGCCAGCGGATTTGGAAGTGGGTTGGAGACCCAGTACTTC. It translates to CASGFGSGLETQYF.

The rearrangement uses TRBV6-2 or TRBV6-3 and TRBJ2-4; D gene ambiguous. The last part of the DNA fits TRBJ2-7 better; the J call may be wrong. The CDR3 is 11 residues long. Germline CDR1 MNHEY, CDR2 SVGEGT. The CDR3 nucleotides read TGTGCCAGCACCCAGTGGAACGAGCAGTACTTC. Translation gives CASTQWNEQYF.

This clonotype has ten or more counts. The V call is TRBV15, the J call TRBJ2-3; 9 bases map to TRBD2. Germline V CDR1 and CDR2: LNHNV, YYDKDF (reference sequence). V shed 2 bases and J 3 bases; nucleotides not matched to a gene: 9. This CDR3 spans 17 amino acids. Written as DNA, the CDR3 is TGTGCCACCAGCAGATTCAAGGCTAGCGGGATAACAGATACGCAGTATTTT. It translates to CATSRFKASGITDTQYF.

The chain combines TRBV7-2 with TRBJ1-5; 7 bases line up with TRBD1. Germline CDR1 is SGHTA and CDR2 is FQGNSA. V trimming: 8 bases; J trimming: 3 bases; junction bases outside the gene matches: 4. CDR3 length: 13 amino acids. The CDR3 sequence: CASGDRVNQPQHF. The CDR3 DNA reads TGTGCCAGCGGCGACAGGGTCAATCAGCCCCAGCATTTT.

In DNA form, the CDR3 reads TGCAGCGTTGACCTTTCACGAAGGAACACTGAAGCTTTCTTT. Protein product: CSVDLSRRNTEAFF. This chain uses TRBV29-1 with TRBJ1-1; D ambiguous. The CDR3 loop spans 14 amino acids. Germline CDR1 and CDR2: SQVTM and ANQGSEA. V dropped 3 bases and J dropped 1 base, with 12 bases sitting between them.

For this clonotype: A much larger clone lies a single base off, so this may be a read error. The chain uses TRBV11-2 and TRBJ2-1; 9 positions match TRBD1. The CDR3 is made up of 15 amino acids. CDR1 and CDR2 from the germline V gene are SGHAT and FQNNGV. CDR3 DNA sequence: TGTGCCGGCAGCTTTTCTACAGGGGGCGAATATGAGCAGTTCTTC. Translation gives CAGSFSTGGEYEQFF.

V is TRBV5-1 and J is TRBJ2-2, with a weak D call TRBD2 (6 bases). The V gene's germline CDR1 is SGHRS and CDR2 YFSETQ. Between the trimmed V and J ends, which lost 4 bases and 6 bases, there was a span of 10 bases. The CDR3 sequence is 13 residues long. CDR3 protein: CASSGTRAGELFF. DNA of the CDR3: TGCGCCAGCAGCGGGACTCGGGCCGGGGAGCTGTTTTTT.

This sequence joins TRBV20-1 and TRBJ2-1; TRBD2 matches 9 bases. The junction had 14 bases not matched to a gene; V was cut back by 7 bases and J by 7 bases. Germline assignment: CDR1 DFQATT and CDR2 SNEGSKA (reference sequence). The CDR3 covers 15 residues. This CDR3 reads CSVPNSGGPFNEQFF. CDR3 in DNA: TGCAGTGTGCCGAATAGCGGGGGTCCCTTTAATGAGCAGTTCTTC.

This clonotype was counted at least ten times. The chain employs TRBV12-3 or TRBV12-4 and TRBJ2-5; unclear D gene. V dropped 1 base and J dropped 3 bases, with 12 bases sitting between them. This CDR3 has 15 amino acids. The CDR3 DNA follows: TGTGCCAGCAGTTTAGGTGGGGATGGAAAAGAGACCCAGTACTTC. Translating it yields CASSLGGDGKETQYF.

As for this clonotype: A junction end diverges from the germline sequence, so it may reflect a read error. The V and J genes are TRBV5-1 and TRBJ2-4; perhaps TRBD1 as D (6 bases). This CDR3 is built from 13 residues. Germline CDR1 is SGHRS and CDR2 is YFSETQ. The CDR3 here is CASSRGQRNTQYF. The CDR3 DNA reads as TGCGCCAGCAGCAGAGGACAGAGGAACACTCAGTACTTC. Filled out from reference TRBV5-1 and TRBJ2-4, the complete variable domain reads KAGVTQTPRYLIKTRGQQVTLSCSPISGHRSVSWYQQTPGQGLQFLFEYFSETQRNKGNFPGRFSGRQFSNSRSEMNVSTLELGDSALYLCASSRGQRNTQYFGAGTRLSVL.

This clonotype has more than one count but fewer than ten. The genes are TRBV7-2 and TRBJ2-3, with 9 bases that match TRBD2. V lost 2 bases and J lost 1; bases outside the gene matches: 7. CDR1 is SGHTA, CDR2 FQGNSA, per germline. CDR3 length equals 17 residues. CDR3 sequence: CASSLWRGGRGTDTQYF. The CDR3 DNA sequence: TGTGCCAGCAGCTTATGGCGGGGGGGTCGTGGCACAGATACGCAGTATTTT.

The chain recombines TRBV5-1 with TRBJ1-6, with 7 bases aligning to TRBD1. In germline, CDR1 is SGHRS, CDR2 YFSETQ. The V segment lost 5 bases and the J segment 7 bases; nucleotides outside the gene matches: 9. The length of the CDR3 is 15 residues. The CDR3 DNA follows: TGCGCCAGCAGAGGAGAAGCGACAGGGAATTCACCCCTCCACTTT. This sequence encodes CASRGEATGNSPLHF. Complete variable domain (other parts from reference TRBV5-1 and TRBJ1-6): KAGVTQTPRYLIKTRGQQVTLSCSPISGHRSVSWYQQTPGQGLQFLFEYFSETQRNKGNFPGRFSGRQFSNSRSEMNVSTLELGDSALYLCASRGEATGNSPLHFGNGTRLTVT.

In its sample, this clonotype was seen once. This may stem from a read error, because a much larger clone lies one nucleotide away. CDR3 amino acids: CASSAPRDRGVEFGEQFF. DNA of the CDR3: TGTGCCAGCAGCGCCCCCCGGGACAGGGGCGTAGAATTCGGTGAGCAGTTCTTC. The rearrangement joins TRBV9 to TRBJ2-1; TRBD1 matches 10 bases. Germline CDR1 reads SGDLS; CDR2 reads YYNGEE. The CDR3 runs to 18 residues. Trimming removed 3 bases from V and 9 bases from J; junction bases left unmatched: 18.

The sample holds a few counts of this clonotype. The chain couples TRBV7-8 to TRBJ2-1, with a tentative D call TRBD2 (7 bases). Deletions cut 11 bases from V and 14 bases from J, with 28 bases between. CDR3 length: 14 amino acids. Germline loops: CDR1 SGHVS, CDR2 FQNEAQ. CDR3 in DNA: TGTGCCTCCGAGGGGGGGGAACTAACAGCTAAAAAGTTCTTC. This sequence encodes CASEGGELTAKKFF.

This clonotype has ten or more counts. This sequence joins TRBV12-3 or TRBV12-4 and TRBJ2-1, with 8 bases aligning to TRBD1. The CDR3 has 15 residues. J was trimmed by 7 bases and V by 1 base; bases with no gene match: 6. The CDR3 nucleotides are TGTGCCAGCAGTTTAGACCAGGGGGCCCTTAATGAGCAGTTCTTC. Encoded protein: CASSLDQGALNEQFF.

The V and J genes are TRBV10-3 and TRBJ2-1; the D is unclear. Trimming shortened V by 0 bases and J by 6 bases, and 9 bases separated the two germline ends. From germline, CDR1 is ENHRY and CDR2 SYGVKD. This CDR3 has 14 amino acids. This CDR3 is CAISESISGNEQFF. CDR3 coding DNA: TGTGCCATCAGTGAGTCGATTTCGGGCAATGAGCAGTTCTTC.

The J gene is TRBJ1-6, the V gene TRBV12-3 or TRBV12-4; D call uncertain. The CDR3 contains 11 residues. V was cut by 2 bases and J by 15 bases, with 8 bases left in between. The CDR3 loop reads CASSLLPDLHF. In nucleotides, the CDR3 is TGTGCCAGCAGTTTATTGCCCGACCTCCACTTT.

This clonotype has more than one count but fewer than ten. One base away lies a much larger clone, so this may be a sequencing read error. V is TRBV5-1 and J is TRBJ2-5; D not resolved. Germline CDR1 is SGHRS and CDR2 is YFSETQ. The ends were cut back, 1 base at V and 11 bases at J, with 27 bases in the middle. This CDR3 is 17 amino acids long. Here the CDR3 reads CASSLIPTVRLIHEQYF. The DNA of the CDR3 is TGCGCCAGCAGCTTGATCCCCACAGTCAGACTCATCCATGAGCAGTACTTC.

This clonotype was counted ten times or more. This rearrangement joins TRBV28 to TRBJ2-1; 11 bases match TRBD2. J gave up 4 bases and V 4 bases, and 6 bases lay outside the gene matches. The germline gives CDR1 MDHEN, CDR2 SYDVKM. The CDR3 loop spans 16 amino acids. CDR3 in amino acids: CASSSTSGSVYNEQFF. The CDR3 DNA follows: TGTGCCAGCAGTTCTACTAGCGGGAGCGTGTACAATGAGCAGTTCTTC.

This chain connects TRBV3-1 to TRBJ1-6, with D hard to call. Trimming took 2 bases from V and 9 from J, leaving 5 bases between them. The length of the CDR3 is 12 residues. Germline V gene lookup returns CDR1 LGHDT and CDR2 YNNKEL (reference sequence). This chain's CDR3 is CASSQKFSPLHF. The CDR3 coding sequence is TGTGCCAGCAGCCAAAAGTTTTCACCCCTCCACTTT.

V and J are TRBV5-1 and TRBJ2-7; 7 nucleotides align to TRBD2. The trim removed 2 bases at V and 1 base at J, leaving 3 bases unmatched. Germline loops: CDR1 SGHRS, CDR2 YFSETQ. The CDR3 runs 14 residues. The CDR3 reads CASSLREGSYEQYF. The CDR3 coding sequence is TGCGCCAGCAGCTTAAGGGAGGGTTCCTACGAGCAGTACTTC.

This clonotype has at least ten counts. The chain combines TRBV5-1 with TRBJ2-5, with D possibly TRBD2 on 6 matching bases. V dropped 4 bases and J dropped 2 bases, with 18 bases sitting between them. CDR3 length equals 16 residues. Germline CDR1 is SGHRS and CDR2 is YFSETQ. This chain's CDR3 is CASSTSISSAQETQYF. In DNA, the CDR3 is TGCGCCAGCAGCACCTCGATCTCTAGCGCGCAAGAGACCCAGTACTTC. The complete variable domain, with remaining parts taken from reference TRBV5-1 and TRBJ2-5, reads KAGVTQTPRYLIKTRGQQVTLSCSPISGHRSVSWYQQTPGQGLQFLFEYFSETQRNKGNFPGRFSGRQFSNSRSEMNVSTLELGDSALYLCASSTSISSAQETQYFGPGTRLLVL.

DNA for the CDR3: TGCAGTGCTAGTGGGGATTTCGATCAGCCCCAGCATTTT. Translating gives CSASGDFDQPQHF. The chain recombines TRBV20-1 with TRBJ1-5, with unresolved D. This CDR3 contains 13 residues. The V gene's germline CDR1 is DFQATT and CDR2 SNEGSKA (reference sequence). Trimming took off 3 bases at V and 5 bases at J, with 11 bases between the two ends.